This is a list of T cell receptor beta chains from one sample in a study of shared clonotypes between healthy human individuals. The repertoire was sequenced with immunoSEQ multiplex PCR; TCRdb's copy has only in-frame clones and lacks some. The table records approximately 740,000 clones, roughly 70% of them present only once. Sequenced: memory CD4+ T cells sorted from blood. These receptors all stem from a woman aged 25-40 years in good health. The CDR3 runs from the conserved cysteine through the conserved F or W.

cdr3_aa: CASSFSNSYEQYF
j_call: TRBJ2-7
v_call: TRBV7-8

cdr3_aa: CASSTEGLAGNEQYF
j_call: TRBJ2-7
v_call: TRBV7-2

cdr3_aa: CAWSVRDMETQYF
j_call: TRBJ2-5
v_call: TRBV30

cdr3_aa: CASSESSSRTELFF
j_call: TRBJ2-2
v_call: TRBV10-1

cdr3_aa: CASSLEAGSSYEQYF
j_call: TRBJ2-7
v_call: TRBV5-4

cdr3_aa: CASKRRERVFGAFF
j_call: TRBJ1-1
v_call: TRBV28

cdr3_aa: CASSEDTLYEQYF
j_call: TRBJ2-7
v_call: TRBV19

cdr3_aa: CASSAGQGAGEQYF
j_call: TRBJ2-7
v_call: TRBV2

cdr3_aa: CASSPKGEQFF
j_call: TRBJ2-1
v_call: TRBV6-5

cdr3_aa: CASSERRGTTNEKLFF
j_call: TRBJ1-4
v_call: TRBV2

cdr3_aa: CASSQSDRGPRTDTQYF
j_call: TRBJ2-3
v_call: TRBV11-2

cdr3_aa: CAWSHNVGTAVLLGYGYTF
j_call: TRBJ1-2
v_call: TRBV30

cdr3_aa: CASSVALQGAPGYTF
j_call: TRBJ1-2
v_call: TRBV9

cdr3_aa: CASSRRNYGYTF
j_call: TRBJ1-2
v_call: TRBV19

cdr3_aa: CASSSTPGTSGSSYEQYF
j_call: TRBJ2-7
v_call: TRBV5-1

cdr3_aa: CAIRTAGYEQYF
j_call: TRBJ2-7
v_call: TRBV10-3

cdr3_aa: CASSLTKGVGRNEKLFF
j_call: TRBJ1-4
v_call: TRBV4-1

cdr3_aa: CASSSRQIHYEQYF
j_call: TRBJ2-7
v_call: TRBV6-1

cdr3_aa: CASSLQGRDGYTF
j_call: TRBJ1-2
v_call: TRBV5-1

cdr3_aa: CAWTHSPGELFF
j_call: TRBJ2-2
v_call: TRBV30

cdr3_aa: CASSYRVGGMAANYGYTF
j_call: TRBJ1-2
v_call: TRBV7-9

cdr3_aa: CASSETLSRNTEAFF
j_call: TRBJ1-1
v_call: TRBV2

cdr3_aa: CASSLGQEGGNTIYF
j_call: TRBJ1-3
v_call: TRBV5-1

cdr3_aa: CAWSEPVGVAFF
j_call: TRBJ1-1
v_call: TRBV30

cdr3_aa: CASSRVGAGALYGYTF
j_call: TRBJ1-2
v_call: TRBV4-2

cdr3_aa: CASSPLAGGYNEQFF
j_call: TRBJ2-1
v_call: TRBV6-6

cdr3_aa: CASSFTGPDTEAFF
j_call: TRBJ1-1
v_call: TRBV19

cdr3_aa: CASSQQVLGGAANTGELFF
j_call: TRBJ2-2
v_call: TRBV4-1

cdr3_aa: CASSEQAFYGYTF
j_call: TRBJ1-2
v_call: TRBV19

cdr3_aa: CASGWAENTEAFF
j_call: TRBJ1-1
v_call: TRBV6-5

cdr3_aa: CASSLDRLDTDTQYF
j_call: TRBJ2-3
v_call: TRBV5-1

cdr3_aa: CASSFGGASASYEQYF
j_call: TRBJ2-7
v_call: TRBV5-4

cdr3_aa: CASNKEGLSYEQYF
j_call: TRBJ2-7
v_call: TRBV5-1

cdr3_aa: CAISERDSTGELFF
j_call: TRBJ2-2
v_call: TRBV10-3

cdr3_aa: CASSRDSPSYGYTF
j_call: TRBJ1-2
v_call: TRBV19

cdr3_aa: CASRKQESNTEAFF
j_call: TRBJ1-1
v_call: TRBV5-1

cdr3_aa: CASSPRPGVIVEQYF
j_call: TRBJ2-7
v_call: TRBV11-2

cdr3_aa: CASSQDSTGGGLGEQYF
j_call: TRBJ2-7
v_call: TRBV4-1

cdr3_aa: CASSLTRGSGNTIYF
j_call: TRBJ1-3
v_call: TRBV11-2

cdr3_aa: CASSLEGSPLYEQYF
j_call: TRBJ2-7
v_call: TRBV7-9

cdr3_aa: CASSSGTSGSVYNEQFF
j_call: TRBJ2-1
v_call: TRBV5-4

cdr3_aa: CAISAGQENTEAFF
j_call: TRBJ1-1
v_call: TRBV10-3

cdr3_aa: CASSLEAGQETQYF
j_call: TRBJ2-5
v_call: TRBV5-1

cdr3_aa: CASSDFRGGMDEQYF
j_call: TRBJ2-7
v_call: TRBV28

cdr3_aa: CASSEDVRLHLGYTF
j_call: TRBJ1-2
v_call: TRBV6-1

cdr3_aa: CASSPPGLREEKLFF
j_call: TRBJ1-4
v_call: TRBV18

cdr3_aa: CASRENTGELFF
j_call: TRBJ2-2
v_call: TRBV5-1

cdr3_aa: CAWSWGTGANVLTF
j_call: TRBJ2-6
v_call: TRBV30

cdr3_aa: CASSEALGLRGEQYF
j_call: TRBJ2-7
v_call: TRBV2

cdr3_aa: CASSGSFSNQPQHF
j_call: TRBJ1-5
v_call: TRBV2

cdr3_aa: CASSLAGARGELFF
j_call: TRBJ2-2
v_call: TRBV11-2

cdr3_aa: CASSELTGGDQPQHF
j_call: TRBJ1-5
v_call: TRBV2

cdr3_aa: CASSLRQRETQYF
j_call: TRBJ2-5
v_call: TRBV14